This is a list of T cell receptor beta chains from one sample in a study of shared clonotypes between healthy human individuals. The method was immunoSEQ multiplex PCR; TCRdb's version includes in-frame clones alone and lacks a portion of them. The data contain roughly 2,500,000 clones, under 95% of them singletons. The sequenced sample consisted of naive CD4+ T cells from PBMCs. Source of these receptors: a man between 18 and 29 years old in good health. Some clones in this sample may be carry-over from other donors' samples. The CDR3 runs from the conserved cysteine through the conserved F or W. The D gene is left open where the match is weak. Some rows mark clone size as missing; the rest say once, few, many or name a class of expanded clone.

>TRBJ1-2|.|TRBV6-1|TRBD1|15
CASSEATGGFYGYTF
TGTGCCAGCAGTGAGGCGACAGGGGGTTTCTATGGCTACACCTTC
>TRBJ1-2|.|TRBV28|.|14
CASSLGQVPGGYTF
TGTGCCAGCAGTTTAGGGCAGGTCCCGGGAGGCTACACCTTC
>TRBJ2-7|once|TRBV7-9|.|14
CASSLAGVDYEQYF
TGTGCCAGCAGCTTAGCGGGAGTTGACTACGAGCAGTACTTC
>TRBJ2-2|.|TRBV9|.|16
CASSVGSSMNTGELFF
TGTGCCAGCAGCGTAGGGTCTAGCATGAACACCGGGGAGCTGTTTTTT
>TRBJ2-1|.|TRBV28|TRBD2|11
CASSTLAGPFF
TGTGCCAGCAGTACACTAGCGGGTCCGTTCTTC
>TRBJ2-7|.|TRBV28|.|15
CASSFLMGRHYEQYF
TGTGCCAGCAGCTTTCTAATGGGGCGTCACTACGAGCAGTACTTC
>TRBJ2-7|.|TRBV5-5|.|15
CASSLGPQPTYEQYF
TGTGCCAGCAGCTTGGGACCCCAGCCGACCTACGAGCAGTACTTC
>TRBJ1-1|.|TRBV6-6|.|13
CASSRPPGTEAFF
TGTGCCAGCAGTCGCCCCCCGGGCACTGAAGCTTTCTTT
>TRBJ2-1|.|TRBV15|.|15
CATSSPPEGANEQFF
TGTGCCACCAGCAGCCCCCCGGAGGGGGCTAATGAGCAGTTCTTC
>TRBJ1-5|.|TRBV6-5|.|15
CASSYDWTLNQPQHF
TGTGCCAGCAGTTACGACTGGACACTCAATCAGCCCCAGCATTTT
>TRBJ2-7|.|TRBV5-1|.|13
CASSLATFYEQYF
TGCGCCAGCAGCTTGGCCACTTTTTACGAGCAGTACTTC
>TRBJ1-2|.|TRBV15|.|13
CATSRRTEFGYTF
TGTGCCACCAGCAGGCGGACAGAGTTCGGCTACACCTTC
>TRBJ2-3|.|TRBV6-5|.|15
CASSYSDWPTDTQYF
TGTGCCAGCAGTTACTCCGACTGGCCCACAGATACGCAGTATTTT
>TRBJ1-1|.|TRBV6-5|.|13
CASSYWSSEEAFF
TGTGCCAGCAGTTACTGGTCCTCCGAGGAGGCTTTCTTT
>TRBJ2-1|.|TRBV5-1|TRBD2|14
CASTSGNIYNEQFF
TGCGCCAGCACTAGCGGAAATATATACAATGAGCAGTTCTTC
>TRBJ2-3|.|TRBV6-5|.|14
CASRDTGRSDTQYF
TGTGCCAGCAGGGATACAGGGAGGTCAGATACGCAGTATTTT
>TRBJ2-7|.|TRBV5-1|TRBD1|16
CASTGGVQGASYEQYF
TGCGCCAGCACCGGTGGGGTGCAGGGGGCGTCCTACGAGCAGTACTTC
>TRBJ2-5|.|TRBV5-1|.|15
CASSLADSSQETQYF
TGCGCCAGCAGCTTGGCCGATTCGAGCCAAGAGACCCAGTACTTC
>TRBJ2-1|.|TRBV7-9|TRBD2|19
CASTITPGLAGAGYNEQFF
TGTGCCAGCACCATTACCCCGGGACTAGCGGGAGCGGGCTACAATGAGCAGTTCTTC
>TRBJ1-4|.|TRBV19|.|15
CASSIGFHANEKLFF
TGTGCCAGTAGTATTGGTTTCCATGCTAATGAAAAACTGTTTTTT
>TRBJ2-2|.|TRBV5-8|TRBD1|17
CASSVDRGVGHTGELFF
TGTGCCAGCAGCGTAGACAGGGGAGTGGGACACACCGGGGAGCTGTTTTTT
>TRBJ2-1|.|TRBV2|.|15
CASRFTDSSYNEQFF
TGTGCCAGCAGGTTCACGGACAGCTCCTACAATGAGCAGTTCTTC
>TRBJ1-5|few|TRBV4-2|TRBD1|15
CASSPGQGVHQPQHF
TGTGCCAGCAGCCCAGGACAGGGGGTCCATCAGCCCCAGCATTTT
>TRBJ1-2|.|TRBV4-2|.|17
CASSQGSPGRSLYGYTF
TGTGCCAGCAGCCAGGGTAGTCCGGGACGCAGCCTCTATGGCTACACCTTC
>TRBJ2-7|.|TRBV6-5|TRBD1|14
CASSYSTGTYEQYF
TGTGCCAGCAGTTACTCGACAGGGACCTACGAGCAGTACTTC
>TRBJ2-2|.|TRBV7-2|.|15
CASSRGHGGPGELFF
TGTGCCAGCAGCCGTGGGCATGGGGGGCCCGGGGAGCTGTTTTTT
>TRBJ1-1|.|TRBV6-5|.|14
CASSLGRKNTEAFF
TGTGCCAGCAGTCTCGGACGGAAGAACACTGAAGCTTTCTTT
>TRBJ2-1|.|TRBV5-4|.|16
CASSLGTSKVYNEQFF
TGTGCCAGCAGCTTGGGGACCTCAAAGGTCTACAATGAGCAGTTCTTC
>TRBJ1-5|few|TRBV6-5|.|15
CASSRSRGGDQPQHF
TGTGCCAGCAGTCGGTCCAGGGGAGGCGATCAGCCCCAGCATTTT
>TRBJ2-1|.|TRBV28|TRBD2|16
CASSLEGASGQNEQFF
TGTGCCAGCAGTTTAGAAGGTGCTAGCGGGCAAAATGAGCAGTTCTTC
>TRBJ2-6|.|TRBV19|.|16
CASSIVPGAGANVLTF
TGTGCCAGTAGTATAGTACCAGGAGCTGGGGCCAACGTCCTGACTTTC
>TRBJ2-5|.|TRBV27|TRBD2|15
CASSNAGGSQETQYF
TGTGCCAGCAGTAACGCGGGAGGGTCCCAAGAGACCCAGTACTTC
>TRBJ2-7|.|TRBV7-8|.|13
CASLGDLSYEQYF
TGTGCCAGCCTGGGGGACCTCTCCTACGAGCAGTACTTC
>TRBJ2-1|.|TRBV5-1|.|15
CASSLGGGSYNEQFF
TGCGCCAGCAGCTTGGGGGGAGGCTCCTACAATGAGCAGTTCTTC
>TRBJ2-2|.|TRBV4-1|TRBD1|17
CASSRPPQGAGTGELFF
TGCGCCAGCAGCCGCCCGCCTCAGGGGGCGGGGACCGGGGAGCTGTTTTTT
>TRBJ1-1|.|TRBV10-3|.|12
CAISLGNTEAFF
TGTGCCATCAGCTTAGGGAACACTGAAGCTTTCTTT
>TRBJ1-1|.|TRBV7-9|.|14
CASSKRSGNTEAFF
TGTGCCAGCAGCAAAAGAAGTGGGAACACTGAAGCTTTCTTT
>TRBJ1-1|.|TRBV5-1|.|15
CASSLAGRGNTEAFF
TGCGCCAGCAGCTTGGCCGGCAGGGGGAACACTGAAGCTTTCTTT
>TRBJ2-7|.|TRBV7-6|TRBD1|15
CASSRTTGANYEQYF
TGTGCCAGCAGCCGAACAACAGGGGCCAACTACGAGCAGTACTTC
>TRBJ2-3|.|TRBV29-1|TRBD2|13
CSSGTRGTDTQYF
TGCAGCTCCGGGACTAGGGGCACAGATACGCAGTATTTT
>TRBJ2-2|.|TRBV5-1|TRBD1|17
CASSLEGPRGLTGELFF
TGCGCCAGCAGCTTGGAAGGTCCCAGGGGGCTCACCGGGGAGCTGTTTTTT
>TRBJ2-1|.|TRBV7-2|TRBD2|18
CASSLRSSGGSSYNEQFF
TGTGCCAGCAGCTTACGTTCGAGCGGGGGGAGCTCCTACAATGAGCAGTTCTTC
>TRBJ2-2|.|TRBV29-1|.|14
CSVDLAGDTGELFF
TGCAGCGTTGATTTGGCCGGGGACACCGGGGAGCTGTTTTTT
>TRBJ2-7|.|TRBV7-2|.|14
CASSSGWAPYEQYF
TGTGCCAGCAGCTCAGGGTGGGCACCCTACGAGCAGTACTTC
>TRBJ2-3|.|TRBV27|.|15
CASSTGLGGSDTQYF
TGTGCCAGCAGTACGGGATTAGGTGGTTCAGATACGCAGTATTTT
>TRBJ1-2|.|TRBV5-5|.|15
CASSLFPDSNYGYTF
TGTGCCAGCAGCTTATTCCCAGATTCTAACTATGGCTACACCTTC
>TRBJ1-1|.|TRBV28|.|15
CASSLLRRDNTEAFF
TGTGCCAGCAGTTTATTAAGACGGGACAACACTGAAGCTTTCTTT
>TRBJ1-1|few|TRBV28|TRBD1|15
CASSLRQGRYTEAFF
TGTGCCAGCAGTTTGCGACAGGGCCGGTACACTGAAGCTTTCTTT